What follows are 21 T cell receptor beta chains derived from one specimen sequenced in a study of T cell repertoires in cytomegalovirus infection. TCRdb reanalysed the reads using MiXCR and keeps one entry per CDR3 protein. Here the sample spans around 280,000 distinct CDR3 sequences, about an eighth being singletons. The sequencing sample was made of PBMCs. All receptors come from a human donor in good health (CMV status not recorded). Some clones in this sample may be carry-over from other donors' samples.

This clonotype was seen a handful of times. The gene calls are TRBV25-1 and TRBJ1-2, with a tentative D call TRBD1 (5 bases). Germline V lookup: CDR1 MGHDK, CDR2 SYGVNS. With 2 bases removed from V and 0 bases from J, the gap between germline ends came to 19 bases. This CDR3 is built from 18 residues. The CDR3 DNA follows: TGTGCCAGCAGTGAAGCGGAGGGGCCAGGGCGATCTAACTATGGCTACACCTTC. It yields the protein CASSEAEGPGRSNYGYTF.

This clonotype was observed many times. The rearrangement uses TRBV29-1 and TRBJ2-3; D uncertain. The CDR3 contains 14 residues. Trimming removed 4 bases at V and 0 bases at J, with 11 bases between. CDR1 and CDR2 from the germline V gene are SQVTM and ANQGSEA. In DNA, the CDR3 is TGCAGCGTTGCGAGAGCCTCTAGCACAGATACGCAGTATTTT. Its translation: CSVARASSTDTQYF.

This clonotype was seen ten or more times. V and J are TRBV4-1 and TRBJ2-5, with D unclear. This CDR3 has 14 amino acids. The V end was cut by 2 bases, the J end by 2 bases, with 9 bases between. The V gene's germline CDR1 is MGHRA and CDR2 YSYEKL. CDR3 nucleotide sequence: TGCGCCAGCAGCCAAAATTTGAGGCAAGAGACCCAGTACTTC. This sequence encodes CASSQNLRQETQYF.

In its sample, this clonotype was seen many times. The CDR3: CASSLKGEVSEQYF. The CDR3 DNA sequence: TGTGCCAGCAGCTTAAAGGGCGAGGTCAGCGAGCAGTACTTC. The genes are TRBV7-3 and TRBJ2-7; unclear D gene. The CDR3 totals 14 residues. The germline CDR1 and CDR2 sequences are SGHTA and FQGTGA. Trimming removed 1 base at V and 6 bases at J, with 13 bases between.

This clonotype appeared many times. The chain has TRBV27 and TRBJ2-7; possible D gene TRBD1, 5 bases. The CDR3 sequence is 14 residues long. Germline-derived CDR1 and CDR2 are MNHEY and SMNVEV (reference sequence). Deletions cut 3 bases from V and 4 bases from J, with 13 bases between. CDR3: CASSLAQGKYEQYF. In nucleotides, the CDR3 is TGTGCCAGCAGTTTGGCGCAGGGAAAATACGAGCAGTACTTC.

The CDR3 spells CASRGSGTPGGAGELFF. CDR3 DNA: TGTGCCAGCAGGGGCTCCGGGACTCCCGGAGGGGCCGGGGAGCTGTTTTTT. V is TRBV28 and J is TRBJ2-2, with TRBD2 as a possible D gene (6 bases). CDR1 and CDR2 from the germline V gene are MDHEN and SYDVKM. The CDR3 is made up of 17 amino acids. V gave up 6 bases and J gave up 6 bases, with 23 bases separating them.

The chain carries TRBV19 and TRBJ2-2; no reliable D call. Germline V gives CDR1 LNHDA, CDR2 SQIVND (reference sequence). The length of the CDR3 is 13 residues. With 7 bases removed from V and 5 bases from J, the gap between germline ends came to 11 bases. The CDR3: CASTPRLTGELFF. Here the CDR3 DNA reads TGTGCCAGTACCCCCCGTCTGACCGGGGAGCTGTTTTTT.

The chain couples TRBV27 to TRBJ2-3, with 10 bases fitting TRBD2. CDR1 is MNHEY and CDR2 is SMNVEV in the germline V gene (reference sequence). J lost 1 base, V lost 6 bases, and 4 bases had no gene match. The CDR3 spans 15 residues. The CDR3 bases are TGTGCCAGCAGCCGAAGCGGGGGGGGCACAGATACGCAGTATTTT. It encodes CASSRSGGGTDTQYF.

This rearrangement joins TRBV6-5 to TRBJ1-2; TRBD1 matches at 9 bases. The CDR3 runs 15 residues. V trimming: 6 bases; J trimming: 3 bases; junction bases outside the gene matches: 8. CDR1 and CDR2 from the germline V gene are MNHEY and SVGAGI. CDR3 loop: CASSRTTGGDYGYTF. Here the CDR3 DNA reads TGTGCCAGCAGCCGCACGACAGGGGGTGACTATGGCTACACCTTC.

This clonotype was counted ten times or more. The chain combines TRBV20-1 with TRBJ1-6; 9 bases map to TRBD1. Per germline, CDR1 DFQATT and CDR2 SNEGSKA (reference sequence). J gave up 0 bases and V 0 bases, and 6 bases lay outside the gene matches. This CDR3 comprises 18 residues. In nucleotides, the CDR3 is TGCAGTGCTAGAGACCCCGGACAGGGGTTCTCCTATAATTCACCCCTCCACTTT. It translates to CSARDPGQGFSYNSPLHF.

This clonotype was picked up many times. The chain has TRBV28 and TRBJ1-2; a weak D match, TRBD1 (6 bases). The CDR3 consists of 17 residues. Looked up from germline, CDR1 is MDHEN and CDR2 is SYDVKM. Trimming took 7 bases from V and 0 from J, leaving 21 bases between them. The CDR3 nucleotides are TGTGCCAGCACCCGAGGGGCAGGGGCCCTCTCTAACTATGGCTACACCTTC. This sequence encodes CASTRGAGALSNYGYTF.

The CDR3 bases are TGCAGCGTCTTCGAGCGGGGGCCGGGCAACATTCAGTACTTC. This encodes CSVFERGPGNIQYF. J is TRBJ2-4 and V is TRBV29-1, with 8 bases identical to TRBD2. The CDR3 is 14 residues long. The V and J ends lost 6 bases and 7 bases, in that order; junction bases with no gene match: 11. Germline CDR1 SQVTM, CDR2 ANQGSEA.

A few counts support this clonotype. This rearrangement joins TRBV9 to TRBJ2-4; D possibly corresponds to TRBD1 (6 bases). Germline CDR1 SGDLS, CDR2 YYNGEE. This CDR3 contains 18 residues. The germline V and J ends were trimmed by 4 bases and 0 bases, with 20 bases remaining between them. CDR3 sequence reads: CASSLPGTPYLAKNIQYF. DNA for the CDR3: TGTGCCAGCAGCTTACCCGGGACACCCTATCTAGCCAAAAACATTCAGTACTTC.

This clonotype was picked up many times. The CDR3 sequence is CASSLARTGSYGYTF. In nucleotides, the CDR3 is TGTGCCAGCAGCTTAGCCCGGACAGGAAGCTATGGCTACACCTTC. The chain combines TRBV7-9 with TRBJ1-2; 7 positions agree with TRBD1. This CDR3 spans 15 amino acids. Trimming took 0 bases from V and 4 from J; bases not matched to a gene: 5. The V gene's germline CDR1 is SEHNR and CDR2 FQNEAQ (reference sequence).

This clonotype has just a few counts. The CDR3 coding sequence is TGCAGCGTTGAACTGGCAGTTGGCTACACCTTC. It codes for CSVELAVGYTF. This sequence joins TRBV29-1 and TRBJ1-2; no clear D gene. CDR1 SQVTM and CDR2 ANQGSEA come from the germline V gene. The CDR3 has 11 residues. Trimming shortened V by 2 bases and J by 7 bases, and 8 bases separated the two germline ends.

This clonotype occurred many times. The chain links TRBV7-2 to TRBJ1-5; no clear D. Germline V gene sequence: CDR1 SGHTA, CDR2 FQGNSA. The CDR3 extends over 13 amino acids. Trimming took off 5 bases at V and 3 bases at J, with 8 bases between the two ends. CDR3 amino acids: CASSIDPNQPQHF. In nucleotides, the CDR3 is TGTGCCAGCAGCATTGACCCCAATCAGCCCCAGCATTTT.

This clonotype was detected ten times or more. The rearrangement uses TRBV7-6 and TRBJ2-3; D gene ambiguous. V lost 2 bases and J lost 2, with 14 bases in between. CDR3 length: 16 residues. Germline V gene sequence: CDR1 SGHVS, CDR2 FNYEAQ. CDR3 sequence reads: CASSLSNFEDTDTQYF. The CDR3 nucleotides are TGTGCCAGCAGCTTATCCAACTTTGAGGACACAGATACGCAGTATTTT.

The rearrangement links TRBV5-5 to TRBJ1-5; D not certain. Germline V gene data show CDR1 as SGHKS and CDR2 as YYEKEE (reference sequence). The CDR3 covers 14 residues. V gave up 5 bases and J gave up 5 bases, with 14 bases separating them. CDR3 coding DNA: TGTGCCAGCAGTCCTGAATTGCACGATCAGCCCCAGCATTTT. Protein product: CASSPELHDQPQHF.

The chain recombines TRBV4-2 with TRBJ2-5; TRBD1 aligns across 7 bases. J gave up 7 bases and V 0 bases, and 2 bases lay outside the gene matches. Germline V gene data show CDR1 as LGHNA and CDR2 as YNFKEQ. The length of the CDR3 is 13 residues. In DNA, the CDR3 is TGTGCCAGCAGCCAAGATCCAGGGGGGACCCAGTACTTC. This translates into CASSQDPGGTQYF.

In its sample, this clonotype was seen many times. The chain has TRBV11-2 and TRBJ2-2, with D possibly TRBD2 on 6 matching bases. Germline CDR1 and CDR2: SGHAT and FQNNGV. The germline V and J ends were trimmed by 1 base and 2 bases, with 14 bases remaining between them. The CDR3 runs 17 residues. CDR3 sequence: CASSLVWAGSNTGELFF. CDR3 nucleotides: TGTGCCAGCAGCTTAGTATGGGCGGGGAGCAACACCGGGGAGCTGTTTTTT.

On this clonotype: A much larger clone is a single base away; this may be a read error. This rearrangement joins TRBV4-1 to TRBJ1-1, with TRBD1 matching over 7 bases. The J segment lost 11 bases and the V segment lost 6 bases, leaving 9 bases of the junction unmatched. Germline CDR1 MGHRA, CDR2 YSYEKL. The CDR3 contains 12 residues. CDR3 sequence (DNA): TGCGCCAGCAGGAGTGGACAGGAGGTGGCTTTCTTT. Its translation: CASRSGQEVAFF.